This T cell receptor (beta chain) derives from a study of cytomegalovirus exposure and HLA in healthy donors. Study outcomes and limitations: V- and J-gene trimming in TCR beta was tied to a missense DCLRE1C variant by an analysis performed later. It was reported in a later analysis that an Asian-associated ancestry cluster showed fewer N-insertions than the approximately 670-donor mean.

Regarding this clone: The antigen remains unidentified.

CDR3 length: 15 residues. The V gene lost 7 bases and the J gene lost 0 bases, with 13 bases spanning the gap. CDR1 is LNHDA, CDR2 SQIVND, per germline (reference sequence). Use of 60 Vbeta and 13 Jbeta primers characterized the PCR. Sequenced by immunoSEQ multiplex PCR; TCRdb stores in-frame clones only, minus some. The table shows 150,000 or so clones, with around four fifths occurring only once. The material sequenced was PBMCs. The clonotype originates from a man between 18 and 35 years old in good health and CMV-seronegative. The rearrangement links TRBV19 to TRBJ2-1, with D possibly TRBD2 on 5 matching bases. CDR3 sequence (DNA): TGTGCCAGTAAAGCGGCGGCTAGCTCCTACAATGAGCAGTTCTTC. Translation gives CASKAAASSYNEQFF.